The 26 T cell receptor beta chains below were found in one sample sequenced in a study of CD8 T cells in ankylosing spondylitis. TCRdb re-called the 5' RACE reads through MiXCR, storing one row per CDR3 protein. The data contain roughly 250,000 distinct CDR3 sequences, 8% to 9.5% of them seen just once; the ten biggest clones take up approximately 6.2%. Sequencing was performed on blood, either unsorted or a sorted T cell fraction (not recorded which). Receptor source: a male donor with ankylosing spondylitis or in good health (not recorded which).

This clonotype was recorded at least ten times. The V gene is TRBV5-1, the J gene TRBJ1-6; tentative D call: TRBD1 (6 bases). Trimming pared 5 bases from V and 9 bases from J, leaving 12 bases between. This CDR3 has 13 amino acids. Germline CDR1 and CDR2: SGHRS and YFSETQ. The CDR3 loop reads CASRTQGSSPLHF. The CDR3 bases are TGCGCCAGCAGAACACAGGGAAGTTCACCCCTCCACTTT.

Of note for this clonotype: Just one base apart from a much larger clone, this may be a read error. The CDR3 DNA reads TGCGCCAGCAGCTCCACCGTGGGCCGCACAGATACGCAGTATTTT. This encodes CASSSTVGRTDTQYF. V gene TRBV5-1 combines with J gene TRBJ2-3; no reliable D call. Trimming removed 3 bases at V and 1 base at J, with 12 bases between. This CDR3 spans 15 amino acids. Germline CDR1 and CDR2: SGHRS and YFSETQ.

This clonotype was observed at least ten times. This chain links TRBV18 with TRBJ2-1, with 8 bases aligning to TRBD2. CDR1 KGHSH and CDR2 LQKENI come from the germline V gene. Germline trimming cut 0 bases from V and 3 bases from J; bases unmatched to any gene: 7. The CDR3 spans 17 residues. The DNA of the CDR3 is TGTGCCAGCTCACCACCGATGAAGCGGGGGATCTACAATGAGCAGTTCTTC. Encoded protein: CASSPPMKRGIYNEQFF. The complete variable domain, with remaining parts taken from reference TRBV18 and TRBJ2-1, reads NAGVMQNPRHLVRRRGQEARLRCSPMKGHSHVYWYRQLPEEGLKFMVYLQKENIIDESGMPKERFSAEFPKEGPSILRIQQVVRGDSAAYFCASSPPMKRGIYNEQFFGPGTRLTVL.

This clonotype was seen repeatedly, ten times or more. This chain links TRBV27 with TRBJ2-1; D is possibly TRBD2 (5 bases). The V end lost 6 bases, the J end lost 0 bases, and 12 bases lay between the germline ends. Germline-derived CDR1 and CDR2 are MNHEY and SMNVEV (reference sequence). The length of the CDR3 is 15 residues. The CDR3 region is CASSFLAASYNEQFF. CDR3 DNA: TGTGCCAGCAGCTTTCTAGCAGCCTCCTACAATGAGCAGTTCTTC.

This clonotype occurred many times. The chain is built from TRBV20-1 and TRBJ1-4; D is uncertain. Trimming shortened V by 7 bases and J by 3 bases, and 9 bases separated the two germline ends. The CDR3 loop spans 12 amino acids. Germline V gene data show CDR1 as DFQATT and CDR2 as SNEGSKA (reference sequence). The CDR3 region is CSGVAANEKLFF. The CDR3 nucleotides read TGCAGTGGAGTGGCTGCTAATGAAAAACTGTTTTTT.

The J gene is TRBJ2-7, the V gene TRBV9; D may be TRBD1 (6 bases). Germline V gene data show CDR1 as SGDLS and CDR2 as YYNGEE. There are 15 residues in the CDR3. The germline V and J ends were trimmed by 4 bases and 2 bases, with 16 bases remaining between them. The chain's CDR3 is CASSPPTGPPYEQYF. The CDR3 DNA follows: TGTGCCAGCAGCCCGCCCACAGGGCCGCCCTACGAGCAGTACTTC.

In this sample, this clonotype turned up many times. This chain's CDR3 is CASSTYPNLYNEQFF. The CDR3 DNA follows: TGTGCCAGCAGCACATATCCCAACCTATACAATGAGCAGTTCTTC. This chain links TRBV27 with TRBJ2-1; D gene ambiguous. Trimming left V 6 bases short and J 4 bases short, with 16 bases between. The CDR3 has 15 amino acids. Looked up from germline, CDR1 is MNHEY and CDR2 is SMNVEV (reference sequence).

In this sample, this clonotype turned up many times. The genes are TRBV11-1 and TRBJ2-7; TRBD1 might be the D (6 bases). Germline loops: CDR1 SGHAT, CDR2 FQDESV (reference sequence). The CDR3 contains 12 residues. V gave up 5 bases and J gave up 6 bases, with 11 bases separating them. CDR3 residues: CASSDGQTEQYF. The CDR3, as DNA: TGTGCCAGCAGCGACGGACAGACCGAGCAGTACTTC. Supplemented by reference TRBV11-1 and TRBJ2-7, the full variable domain reads EAEVAQSPRYKITEKSQAVAFWCDPISGHATLYWYRQILGQGPELLVQFQDESVVDDSQLPKDRFSAERLKGVDSTLKIQPAELGDSAMYLCASSDGQTEQYFGPGTRLTVT.

The table lists this clonotype with a few counts. The rearrangement links TRBV18 to TRBJ2-7; D tentatively fits TRBD1 or TRBD2 (5 bases each). Trimming removed 3 bases from V and 4 bases from J, with 16 bases in between. This CDR3 spans 15 amino acids. Germline V gene sequence: CDR1 KGHSH, CDR2 LQKENI. The CDR3 region has the DNA TGTGCCAGCTCACCGACCGCAGACGGGGCTTACGAGCAGTACTTC. Its translation is CASSPTADGAYEQYF.

In its sample, this clonotype was seen many times. The chain joins TRBV6-2 or TRBV6-3 to TRBJ2-1, with 10 bases that match TRBD1. Per the germline V gene, CDR1 is MNHEY and CDR2 is SVGEGT. Germline trimming cut 6 bases from V and 4 bases from J; bases unmatched to any gene: 3. CDR3 length: 14 amino acids. The CDR3 region is CASSTGQGYNEQFF. CDR3 sequence (DNA): TGTGCCAGCAGCACGGGACAGGGGTACAATGAGCAGTTCTTC.

This clonotype appeared many times. This rearrangement joins TRBV20-1 to TRBJ2-3; 8 nucleotides match TRBD1. The junction had 13 bases not matched to a gene; V was cut back by 0 bases and J by 5 bases. Germline V lookup: CDR1 DFQATT, CDR2 SNEGSKA (reference sequence). This CDR3 contains 17 residues. This chain's CDR3 is CSARDLEGQDPGDTQYF. In DNA form, the CDR3 reads TGCAGTGCTAGAGATCTGGAGGGACAGGATCCCGGAGATACGCAGTATTTT.

This clonotype was counted ten times or more. The genes are TRBV20-1 and TRBJ2-7, with TRBD1 matching over 8 bases. This CDR3 has 13 amino acids. Germline V gives CDR1 DFQATT, CDR2 SNEGSKA (reference sequence). The V gene end was trimmed by 6 bases and the J gene end by 0 bases; junction bases not matched to a gene: 4. The CDR3 coding sequence is TGCAGTGCAAGACAGGGGCCCTCCTACGAGCAGTACTTC. Translation gives CSARQGPSYEQYF.

This clonotype showed up many times. The genes are TRBV20-1 and TRBJ2-7; D unresolved. Germline V gene lookup returns CDR1 DFQATT and CDR2 SNEGSKA (reference sequence). Between the trimmed V and J ends, which lost 4 bases and 3 bases, there was a span of 22 bases. This CDR3 contains 16 residues. The CDR3 spells CSAKPLGSTFFYEQYF. In DNA form, the CDR3 reads TGCAGTGCTAAACCCCTGGGCTCCACCTTTTTCTACGAGCAGTACTTC.

This clonotype turned up a few times. The genes are TRBV2 and TRBJ2-1; 10 bases are a match to TRBD1. The CDR3 sequence is 16 residues long. The trim removed 0 bases at V and 2 bases at J, leaving 1 base unmatched. Germline V gene sequence: CDR1 SNHLY, CDR2 FYNNEI. In DNA form, the CDR3 reads TGTGCCAGCAGTGAAGCAGGGACAGGGGCCTACAATGAGCAGTTCTTC. Translation gives CASSEAGTGAYNEQFF. Full variable domain (outside the CDR3, taken from reference TRBV2 and TRBJ2-1): EPEVTQTPSHQVTQMGQEVILRCVPISNHLYFYWYRQILGQKVEFLVSFYNNEISEKSEIFDDQFSVERPDGSNFTLKIRSTKLEDSAMYFCASSEAGTGAYNEQFFGPGTRLTVL.

The table lists this clonotype with many counts. This chain links TRBV7-3 with TRBJ2-3, with D unresolved. V was pared by 2 bases and J by 2 bases, with 8 bases between. This CDR3 is built from 14 residues. From germline, CDR1 is SGHTA and CDR2 FQGTGA. In nucleotides, the CDR3 is TGTGCCAGCAGCTTAGAGCCGTTCACAGATACGCAGTATTTT. Its protein product is CASSLEPFTDTQYF.

This clonotype was counted at least ten times. The V and J genes are TRBV30 and TRBJ2-1; weak D call: TRBD1 (5 bases). The germline V gene has CDR1 GTSNPN and CDR2 SVGIG (reference sequence). Trimming pared 3 bases from V and 9 bases from J, leaving 15 bases between. CDR3 size: 13 residues. The CDR3 is CAWSPTGATEQFF. DNA for the CDR3: TGTGCCTGGAGCCCCACAGGAGCGACTGAGCAGTTCTTC.

This clonotype has only a few counts. J is TRBJ1-1 and V is TRBV12-3 or TRBV12-4; 7 positions agree with TRBD1. V was pared by 6 bases and J by 2 bases, with 6 bases of the junction left unmatched. The CDR3 loop spans 14 amino acids. CDR3 sequence: CASSRQGLNTEAFF. Here the CDR3 DNA reads TGTGCCAGCAGCCGACAGGGTCTAAACACTGAAGCTTTCTTT.

This clonotype was recorded many times. The CDR3 DNA sequence: TGTGCCAGCAGTTTAGTGGACAGTGGTGAGTTCTTC. It encodes CASSLVDSGEFF. The chain couples TRBV27 to TRBJ2-1; TRBD1 is a possible D gene (6 bases). Germline V gene data show CDR1 as MNHEY and CDR2 as SMNVEV (reference sequence). Trimming removed 2 bases from V and 14 bases from J, with 13 bases in between. CDR3 size: 12 residues.

Ten or more counts support this clonotype. This rearrangement joins TRBV15 to TRBJ2-5; no clear D. The CDR3 runs to 14 residues. Looked up from germline, CDR1 is LNHNV and CDR2 is YYDKDF (reference sequence). V shed 3 bases and J shed 1 base, with 9 bases lying between them. The CDR3 region has the DNA TGTGCCACCAGCAGGGCTGGGATCCAAGAGACCCAGTACTTC. Its protein product is CATSRAGIQETQYF.

V is TRBV29-1 and J is TRBJ1-1; no firm D call. V was pared by 7 bases and J by 4 bases, with 13 bases between. The CDR3 runs 12 residues. In germline, CDR1 is SQVTM, CDR2 ANQGSEA. The DNA for the CDR3 is TGCAGCGCCGAGCCCCCTGGCACTGAAGCTTTCTTT. Translated, it gives CSAEPPGTEAFF. Full variable domain (outside the CDR3, taken from reference TRBV29-1 and TRBJ1-1): SAVISQKPSRDICQRGTSLTIQCQVDSQVTMMFWYRQQPGQSLTLIATANQGSEATYESGFVIDKFPISRPNLTFSTLTVSNMSPEDSSIYLCSAEPPGTEAFFGQGTRLTVV.

In the case of this clonotype: A much larger clone is a single base away; this may be a read error. The rearrangement links TRBV7-8 to TRBJ2-1; D may be TRBD1 or TRBD2 (6 bases each). Germline V gene lookup returns CDR1 SGHVS and CDR2 FQNEAQ. The CDR3 is 17 residues long. Trimming removed 8 bases at V and 8 bases at J, with 28 bases between. In DNA, the CDR3 is TGTGCCAGCGGCGGGAATATGGGGGGCAGTTATTGGCATGAGCAGTTCTTC. Protein product: CASGGNMGGSYWHEQFF.

This clonotype has ten or more counts. The chain couples TRBV20-1 to TRBJ2-7; the match to TRBD2 covers 7 bases. Germline V gene lookup returns CDR1 DFQATT and CDR2 SNEGSKA (reference sequence). This CDR3 spans 14 amino acids. The V and J ends lost 7 bases and 3 bases, in that order; junction bases with no gene match: 12. In DNA, the CDR3 is TGCAGTGTAAGGCGCGGGAGTGCGAGCTACGAGCAGTACTTC. The encoded protein is CSVRRGSASYEQYF.

V and J are TRBV11-3 and TRBJ2-3; D may be TRBD2 (5 bases). CDR3 length equals 15 residues. Trimming cost V 3 bases and J 1 base, with 11 bases left between them. Looked up from germline, CDR1 is SGHNT and CDR2 is YENEEA. This CDR3 reads CASSFGELGTDTQYF. CDR3 bases: TGTGCCAGCAGCTTTGGGGAGTTGGGCACAGATACGCAGTATTTT.

In this sample, this clonotype turned up many times. The chain combines TRBV9 with TRBJ2-3, with 8 nucleotides matching TRBD2. J was trimmed by 0 bases and V by 3 bases; bases with no gene match: 3. This CDR3 contains 15 residues. The germline V gene has CDR1 SGDLS and CDR2 YYNGEE. The CDR3 protein is CASSGAGGSTDTQYF. DNA of the CDR3: TGTGCCAGCAGCGGCGCGGGGGGTAGCACAGATACGCAGTATTTT.

This clonotype was observed many times. The chain links TRBV12-3 or TRBV12-4 to TRBJ2-3, with D tentatively TRBD1 (6 bases). CDR3 length: 17 amino acids. The V end lost 5 bases, the J end lost 0 bases, and 18 bases lay between the germline ends. The chain's CDR3 is CASSPPRGGPSTDTQYF. The CDR3 DNA follows: TGTGCCAGCAGTCCCCCCCGAGGGGGACCTAGCACAGATACGCAGTATTTT.

V is TRBV3-1 and J is TRBJ2-2; 7 bases are a match to TRBD1. The junction had 20 bases not matched to a gene; V was cut back by 10 bases and J by 6 bases. This CDR3 comprises 17 residues. Germline V gives CDR1 LGHDT, CDR2 YNNKEL (reference sequence). CDR3 in amino acids: CATTQGNQGVKAGELFF. Written as DNA, the CDR3 is TGTGCCACCACCCAGGGGAACCAGGGGGTTAAGGCCGGGGAGCTGTTTTTT. Combining the CDR3 with reference TRBV3-1 and TRBJ2-2 gives the whole variable domain DTAVSQTPKYLVTQMGNDKSIKCEQNLGHDTMYWYKQDSKKFLKIMFSYNNKELIINETVPNRFSPKSPDKAHLNLHINSLELGDSAVYFCATTQGNQGVKAGELFFGEGSRLTVL.